This entry concerns a single TCR beta chain. Its antigen specificity is not known. Nothing much larger sits one base from this clone, and base qualities are not available. The treatment or condition label for this specimen denotes: live attenuated yellow fever vaccine strain. Two biological replicates of bulk PBMCs were collected at each blood-draw timepoint. PBMCs were isolated from peripheral blood using a standard Ficoll-Paque protocol. RNA was extracted with TriZol from bulk PBMCs, CD4 and CD8 fractions, and dextramer-positive and dextramer-negative fractions. TCR cDNA was synthesized by 5'RACE template switching, which introduced a universal primer site and unique molecular identifiers. Priming of cDNA synthesis was performed from both the TCR alpha and TCR beta constant segments. Libraries were amplified in two PCR steps, with sample barcodes and sequencing adapters added in the second step. Sequencing of libraries was performed on Illumina HiSeq 2500 (2x100 bp) or NovaSeq (2x150 bp). In the source study's methods: Reads were demultiplexed and collapsed into UMI consensus sequences with MIGEC, and V(D)J alignment was performed with MiXCR. Vaccine-responding clonotypes were identified with edgeR using replicate PBMC samples, with FDR below 0.01 and a log2 fold change above 5 up to day 15 being required. Each bulk clonotype received a CD4 or CD8 identity based on whether the sequenced CD4 or CD8 repertoire contained that clonotype at higher abundance. Starting from the raw public reads, TCRdb applied fastp trimming at Q25, assembled clones with MiXCR and retained in-frame beta chains. Identical CDR3 protein sequences are pooled into one entry, listed with their most common genes and DNA. The authors' filters were not applied to this entry. This sample is represented by about 580,000 distinct CDR3 sequences; around 17% of them were singletons. 17% of the sample is in the top ten clones.

This sample is part of a study of T cells after yellow fever vaccination (dated by TCRdb to between 2019 and 2020). Turning to the overall study: The SMART-Seq v4 Ultra Low Input RNA kit was used to prepare libraries from fractions with low cell numbers. Blood was collected at multiple timepoints before and after primary and secondary immunization, and bulk PBMC replicates and cell subsets were isolated. To follow T-cell clones before and after both primary and booster YFV17D yellow fever vaccination, bulk TCR alpha and beta repertoires underwent longitudinal sequencing. The cohort comprised two healthy male donors, one aged 18 to 29 and one aged 30 to 40 years. Broader findings and caveats from the paper: FACS-sorted repertoires could contain abundant contaminating clonotypes from the bulk population, so computational filtering was required. The secondary T-cell response was found to be weaker but faster than the primary response, with a peak reached on day 5 rather than on day 15. A small fraction of clonotypes appeared in both the CD4 and CD8 compartments, likely as a result of convergent recombination. Only two donors were included in the study, so the extent to which the findings can be generalized is limited. Most clones expanded after primary vaccination were re-detected after the booster (around 96% of CD4 and around 86% of CD8), suggesting broad memory maintenance.

The junction shows trimming of 1 base on V and 4 bases on J, plus 7 bases between the germline ends. CDR3 length: 12 amino acids, cysteine to phenylalanine. Just the 36-base CDR3 DNA is kept, in frame starting at base 1. The germline V gene specifies SQVTM as CDR1 and ANQGSEA as CDR2. The chain uses TRBV29-1 and TRBJ2-5; the D segment cannot be called with confidence. Sequenced material: PBMCs, taken about 5 days after the first yellow fever vaccination. This clonotype originated in a man aged 18 to 30 who received the YFV17D yellow fever vaccine. The sequence in DNA is TGCAGCGTTGAAGTTGTGGGAGAGACCCAGTACTTC. This gives the protein CSVEVVGETQYF.